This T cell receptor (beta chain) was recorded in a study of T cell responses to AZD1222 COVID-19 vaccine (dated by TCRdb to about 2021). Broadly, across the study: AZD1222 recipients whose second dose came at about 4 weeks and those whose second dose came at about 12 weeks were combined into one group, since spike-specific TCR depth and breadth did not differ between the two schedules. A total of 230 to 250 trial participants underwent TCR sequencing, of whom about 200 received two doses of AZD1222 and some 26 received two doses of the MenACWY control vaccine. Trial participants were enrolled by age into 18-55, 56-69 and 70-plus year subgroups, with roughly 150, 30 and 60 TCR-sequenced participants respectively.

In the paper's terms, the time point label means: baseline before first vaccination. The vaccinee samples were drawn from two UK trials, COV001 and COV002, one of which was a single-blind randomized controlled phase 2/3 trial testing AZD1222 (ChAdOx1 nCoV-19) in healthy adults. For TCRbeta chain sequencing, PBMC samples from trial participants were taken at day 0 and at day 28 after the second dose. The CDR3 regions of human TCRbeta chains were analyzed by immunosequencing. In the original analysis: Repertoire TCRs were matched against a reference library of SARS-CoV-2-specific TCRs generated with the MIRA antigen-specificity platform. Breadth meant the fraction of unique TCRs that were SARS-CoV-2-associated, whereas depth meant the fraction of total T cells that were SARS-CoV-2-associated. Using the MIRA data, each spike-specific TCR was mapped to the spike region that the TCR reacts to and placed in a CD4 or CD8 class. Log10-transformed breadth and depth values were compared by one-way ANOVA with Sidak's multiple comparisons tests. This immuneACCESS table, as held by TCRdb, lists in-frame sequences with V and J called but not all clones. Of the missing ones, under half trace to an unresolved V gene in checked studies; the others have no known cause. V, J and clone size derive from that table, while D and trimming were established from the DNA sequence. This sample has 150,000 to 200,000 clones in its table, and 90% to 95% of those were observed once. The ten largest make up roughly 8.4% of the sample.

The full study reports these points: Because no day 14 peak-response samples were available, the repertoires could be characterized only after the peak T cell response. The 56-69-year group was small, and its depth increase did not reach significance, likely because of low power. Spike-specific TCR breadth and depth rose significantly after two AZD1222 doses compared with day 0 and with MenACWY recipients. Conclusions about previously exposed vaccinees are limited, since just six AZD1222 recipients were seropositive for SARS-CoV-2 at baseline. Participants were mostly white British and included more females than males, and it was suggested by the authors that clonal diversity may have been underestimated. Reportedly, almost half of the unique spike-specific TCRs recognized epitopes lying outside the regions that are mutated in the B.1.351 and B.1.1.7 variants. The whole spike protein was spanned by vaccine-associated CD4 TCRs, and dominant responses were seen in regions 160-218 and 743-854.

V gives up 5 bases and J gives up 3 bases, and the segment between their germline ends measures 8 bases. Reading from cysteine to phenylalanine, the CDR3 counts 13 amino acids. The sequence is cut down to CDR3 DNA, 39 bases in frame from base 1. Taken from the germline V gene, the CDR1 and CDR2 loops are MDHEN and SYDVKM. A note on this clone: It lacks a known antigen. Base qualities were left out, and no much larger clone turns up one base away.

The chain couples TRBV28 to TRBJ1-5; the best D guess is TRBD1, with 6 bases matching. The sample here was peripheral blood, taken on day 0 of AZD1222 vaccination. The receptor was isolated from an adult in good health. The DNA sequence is TGTGCCAGCAGTGACAGGAACAATCAGCCCCAGCATTTT. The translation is CASSDRNNQPQHF.